The 19 T cell receptor beta chains listed next were all sequenced from one sample in a study of blood T cell repertoires in COVID-19. Measured with immunoSEQ multiplex PCR; TCRdb has only the in-frame clones, and not every one. The data hold about 150,000 clones, with roughly 84% observed a single time. Sequencing input: peripheral blood. The source of these receptors is a woman aged 60 to 75 with COVID-19, enrolled during active disease.

The CDR3 reads CASSPGQGYGYTF. The CDR3 DNA is TGTGCCAGCAGCCCGGGACAGGGCTATGGCTACACCTTC. The J gene is TRBJ1-2, the V gene TRBV5-5; 9 nucleotides agree with TRBD1. The CDR3 is 13 amino acids. The germline V gene encodes CDR1 SGHKS and CDR2 YYEKEE (reference sequence). The V segment lost 4 bases and the J segment 4 bases; nucleotides outside the gene matches: 2.

The V and J genes are TRBV6-5 and TRBJ2-3; possibly TRBD1 for D (6 bases). This CDR3 region has 12 residues. V was shortened by 4 bases and J by 5 bases, with 7 bases between the two germline ends. Germline V gives CDR1 MNHEY, CDR2 SVGAGI. This CDR3 is CASSSRGDTQYF. In DNA, the CDR3 is TGTGCCAGCAGTTCCAGGGGAGATACGCAGTATTTT.

The chain uses TRBV10-2 and TRBJ1-5; possibly TRBD1 for D (6 bases). This CDR3 contains 15 residues. The germline gives CDR1 WSHSY, CDR2 SAAADI. Trimming removed 0 bases at V and 3 bases at J, with 9 bases between. CDR3 amino acids: CASSESGGPNQPQHF. The CDR3 nucleotides read TGCGCCAGCAGTGAGTCAGGGGGTCCCAATCAGCCCCAGCATTTT.

The chain combines TRBV6-2 or TRBV6-3 with TRBJ2-7, with TRBD2 matching 7 bases. V was pared by 6 bases and J by 3 bases, with 8 bases of the junction left unmatched. Germline V gene sequence: CDR1 MNHEY, CDR2 SVGEGT. The CDR3 contains 14 residues. CDR3 sequence: CASSRVAGDYEQYF. The CDR3 coding sequence is TGTGCCAGCAGCCGGGTGGCGGGAGACTACGAGCAGTACTTC.

This chain joins TRBV7-9 and TRBJ2-1; D uncertain. From germline, CDR1 is SEHNR and CDR2 FQNEAQ (reference sequence). Deletions cut 2 bases from V and 10 bases from J, with 9 bases between. The CDR3 covers 12 residues. For the CDR3, the DNA is TGTGCCAGCAGCTTATACGGTCTAGAGCAGTTCTTC. It is translated as CASSLYGLEQFF.

This chain uses TRBV14 with TRBJ2-3, with 14 bases lining up with TRBD2. With 0 bases clipped from V and 6 bases from J, the junction kept 11 bases outside the gene matches. The CDR3 runs to 19 residues. Germline V lookup: CDR1 SGHDN, CDR2 FVKESK. The CDR3 DNA reads as TGTGCCAGCAGCCAAGATTGTAGGGGACTAGCGGGAGTTTGCGATACGCAGTATTTT. It is translated as CASSQDCRGLAGVCDTQYF.

This clone came up a few times. The chain has TRBV27 and TRBJ1-4; TRBD1 agrees at 8 bases. The V and J ends lost 6 bases and 4 bases, in that order; junction bases with no gene match: 7. Germline CDR1 MNHEY, CDR2 SMNVEV (reference sequence). CDR3 length equals 15 residues. The CDR3 loop is CASRPQGGNNEKLFF. DNA for the CDR3: TGTGCCAGCAGACCACAGGGGGGGAATAATGAAAAACTGTTTTTT.

This clone was seen more than once but under ten times. The genes are TRBV5-1 and TRBJ1-1, with unresolved D. V lost 4 bases to trimming and J lost 2 bases, with 15 bases between them. The CDR3 runs to 15 residues. Germline V gene lookup returns CDR1 SGHRS and CDR2 YFSETQ. CDR3 sequence reads: CASSLLTDINTEAFF. CDR3 sequence (DNA): TGCGCCAGCAGCCTTCTAACAGACATTAACACTGAAGCTTTCTTT.

For the CDR3, the DNA is TGTGCCAGCAGTCCAAACAGGGGGAACTATGGCTACACCTTC. Its protein product is CASSPNRGNYGYTF. The chain combines TRBV6-2 or TRBV6-3 with TRBJ1-2, with TRBD1 matching over 8 bases. The V gene's germline CDR1 is MNHEY and CDR2 SVGEGT. The CDR3 consists of 14 residues. J lost 2 bases, V lost 5 bases, and 4 bases had no gene match.

The chain employs TRBV11-2 and TRBJ1-2; a weak D match, TRBD1 (5 bases). The germline V gene encodes CDR1 SGHAT and CDR2 FQNNGV. V shed 4 bases and J shed 10 bases, with 10 bases lying between them. The CDR3 extends over 11 amino acids. In DNA form, the CDR3 reads TGTGCCAGCAGCTCTACGACAGTCTACACCTTC. This translates into CASSSTTVYTF.

The CDR3 nucleotides are TGTGCCAGCAGCGACCCGTGGGGCCCGAGCGATGAGCAGTTCTTC. Its protein product is CASSDPWGPSDEQFF. The rearrangement links TRBV9 to TRBJ2-1; maybe TRBD1 (5 bases). The CDR3 runs 15 residues. Germline V gives CDR1 SGDLS, CDR2 YYNGEE. The V end was cut by 3 bases, the J end by 8 bases, with 18 bases between.

J is TRBJ2-3 and V is TRBV5-1; 7 bases match TRBD1. CDR1 SGHRS and CDR2 YFSETQ come from the germline V gene. The trim removed 0 bases at V and 1 base at J, leaving 5 bases unmatched. The CDR3 is 16 amino acids. Here the CDR3 reads CASSLEMGQRTDTQYF. The CDR3 DNA sequence: TGCGCCAGCAGCTTGGAAATGGGACAGCGCACAGATACGCAGTATTTT.

Regarding this clone: This specimen includes other DNA sequences encoding the same CDR3. This chain links TRBV5-1 with TRBJ2-1; TRBD2 matches at 8 bases. The germline CDR1 and CDR2 sequences are SGHRS and YFSETQ. The CDR3 is made up of 14 amino acids. V lost 1 base to trimming and J lost 5 bases; unmatched junction nucleotides: 2. CDR3 in amino acids: CASSLIAGNNEQFF. CDR3 coding DNA: TGCGCCAGCAGCTTGATAGCGGGGAACAATGAGCAGTTCTTC.

There are a few counts of this clone. The CDR3 DNA sequence: TGTGCCAGTAACCTAGGGGGGGGGCGCTACAATGAGCAGTTCTTC. Encoded protein: CASNLGGGRYNEQFF. The rearrangement joins TRBV19 to TRBJ2-1, with D perhaps matching TRBD2 (7 bases). This CDR3 is built from 15 residues. Germline values: CDR1 LNHDA, CDR2 SQIVND (reference sequence). The V end lost 7 bases, the J end lost 3 bases, and 16 bases lay between the germline ends.

The genes are TRBV6-5 and TRBJ2-7; 9 nucleotides align to TRBD1. The CDR3 runs to 13 residues. Germline values: CDR1 MNHEY, CDR2 SVGAGI. After removal of 6 bases from V and 2 bases from J, the junction contained 2 bases not matched to a gene. The CDR3 DNA sequence: TGTGCCAGCAGCTGGACAGGGGCCTACGAGCAGTACTTC. Translating it yields CASSWTGAYEQYF.

The chain employs TRBV25-1 and TRBJ1-3, with a tentative D call TRBD1 (5 bases). With 7 bases removed from V and 5 bases from J, the gap between germline ends came to 9 bases. The germline gives CDR1 MGHDK, CDR2 SYGVNS. CDR3 length: 12 amino acids. Here the CDR3 reads CASKDIRNTIYF. The CDR3 nucleotides read TGTGCCAGCAAGGACATTAGAAACACCATATATTTT.

This clone has just one count. The J gene is TRBJ2-5, the V gene TRBV19, with 7 bases that match TRBD1. The CDR3 spans 17 residues. CDR1 and CDR2 from the germline V gene are LNHDA and SQIVND (reference sequence). V lost 4 bases and J lost 4; bases outside the gene matches: 15. CDR3 residues: CASSTRGGLLSSETQYF. The CDR3 region has the DNA TGTGCCAGTAGTACTCGAGGGGGCCTCCTCAGTTCAGAGACCCAGTACTTC.

This clone was recorded only once. The CDR3 DNA is TGCAGCGCGGACATTGACACTGAAGCTTTCTTT. This sequence encodes CSADIDTEAFF. The V call is TRBV20-1, the J call TRBJ1-1, with D tentatively TRBD1 (5 bases). CDR1 and CDR2 (germline): DFQATT, SNEGSKA (reference sequence). The CDR3 runs to 11 residues.

This clone came up a few times. The chain links TRBV18 to TRBJ1-2; 7 positions agree with TRBD1. CDR3 length: 14 residues. The germline CDR1 and CDR2 sequences are KGHSH and LQKENI. V lost 2 bases, J lost 6 bases, and 6 bases stayed unmatched. Here the CDR3 reads CASSPNRGTNGYTF. For the CDR3, the DNA is TGTGCCAGCTCACCAAACAGGGGAACAAATGGCTACACCTTC.